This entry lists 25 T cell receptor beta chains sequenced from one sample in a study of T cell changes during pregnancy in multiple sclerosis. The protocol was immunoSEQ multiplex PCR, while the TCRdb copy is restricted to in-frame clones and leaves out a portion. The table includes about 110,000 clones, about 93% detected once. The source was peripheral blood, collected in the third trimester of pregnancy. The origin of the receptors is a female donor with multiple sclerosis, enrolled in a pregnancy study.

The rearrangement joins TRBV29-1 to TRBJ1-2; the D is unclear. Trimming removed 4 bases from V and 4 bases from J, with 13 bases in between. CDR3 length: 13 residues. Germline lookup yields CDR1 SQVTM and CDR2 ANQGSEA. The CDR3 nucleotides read TGCAGCGTTGTATCGACTTCCAGCTATGGCTACACCTTC. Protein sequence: CSVVSTSSYGYTF.

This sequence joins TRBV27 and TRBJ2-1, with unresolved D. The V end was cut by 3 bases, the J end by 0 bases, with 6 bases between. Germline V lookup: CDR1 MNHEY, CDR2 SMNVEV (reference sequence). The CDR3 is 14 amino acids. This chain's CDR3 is CASSFVVSYNEQFF. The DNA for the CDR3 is TGTGCCAGCAGTTTTGTAGTCTCCTACAATGAGCAGTTCTTC.

CDR3 bases: TGTGCCATTCGGGCGGAGGGGAGGACTGAAGCTTTCTTT. This sequence encodes CAIRAEGRTEAFF. This chain uses TRBV5-8 with TRBJ1-1; D is possibly TRBD1 (5 bases). The CDR3 totals 13 residues. V shed 9 bases and J shed 5 bases, with 17 bases lying between them. Germline CDR1 is SGHTS and CDR2 is YDEGEE.

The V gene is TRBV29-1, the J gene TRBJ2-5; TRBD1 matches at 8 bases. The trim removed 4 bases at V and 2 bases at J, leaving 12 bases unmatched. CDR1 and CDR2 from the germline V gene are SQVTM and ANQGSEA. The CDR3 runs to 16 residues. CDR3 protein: CSVVPGQVNPQETQYF. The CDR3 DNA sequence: TGCAGCGTTGTCCCGGGACAGGTCAATCCACAAGAGACCCAGTACTTC.

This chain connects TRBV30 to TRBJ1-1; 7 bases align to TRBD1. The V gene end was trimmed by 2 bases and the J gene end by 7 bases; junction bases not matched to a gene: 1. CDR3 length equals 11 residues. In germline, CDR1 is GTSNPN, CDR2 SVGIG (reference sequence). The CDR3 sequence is CAWSRDSEAFF. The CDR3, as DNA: TGTGCCTGGAGTCGGGACAGTGAAGCTTTCTTT.

CDR3 sequence (DNA): TGTGCCAGCTCACCGGACAGATACGAGCAGTACTTC. Amino acids: CASSPDRYEQYF. V and J are TRBV18 and TRBJ2-7; D is perhaps TRBD1 (6 bases). CDR1 and CDR2 (germline): KGHSH, LQKENI. The CDR3 loop spans 12 amino acids. V was trimmed by 3 bases and J by 4 bases, leaving 7 bases between them. The full variable domain, its missing parts supplied by reference TRBV18 and TRBJ2-7, is NAGVMQNPRHLVRRRGQEARLRCSPMKGHSHVYWYRQLPEEGLKFMVYLQKENIIDESGMPKERFSAEFPKEGPSILRIQQVVRGDSAAYFCASSPDRYEQYFGPGTRLTVT.

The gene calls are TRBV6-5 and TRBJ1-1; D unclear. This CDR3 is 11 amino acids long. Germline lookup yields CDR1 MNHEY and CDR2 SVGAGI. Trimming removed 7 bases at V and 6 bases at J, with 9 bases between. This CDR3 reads CASTAGAEAFF. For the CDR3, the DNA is TGTGCCAGCACCGCCGGGGCTGAAGCTTTCTTT.

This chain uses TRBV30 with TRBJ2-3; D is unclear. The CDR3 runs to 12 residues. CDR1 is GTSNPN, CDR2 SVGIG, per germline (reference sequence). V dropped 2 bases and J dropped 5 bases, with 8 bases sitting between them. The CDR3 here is CAWSSTGDTQYF. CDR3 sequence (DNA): TGTGCCTGGAGTTCAACGGGAGATACGCAGTATTTT.

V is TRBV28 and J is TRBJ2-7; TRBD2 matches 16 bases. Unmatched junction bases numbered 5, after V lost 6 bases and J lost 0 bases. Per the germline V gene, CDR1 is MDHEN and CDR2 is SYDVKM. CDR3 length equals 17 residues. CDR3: CASRPGLAGGRSYEQYF. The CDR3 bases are TGTGCCAGCAGGCCGGGACTAGCGGGAGGGCGCTCCTACGAGCAGTACTTC.

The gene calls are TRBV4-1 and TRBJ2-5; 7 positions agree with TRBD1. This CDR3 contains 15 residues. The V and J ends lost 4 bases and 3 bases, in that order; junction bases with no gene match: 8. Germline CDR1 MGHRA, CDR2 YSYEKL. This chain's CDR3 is CASSRPGTAKETQYF. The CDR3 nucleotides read TGCGCCAGCAGCCGCCCCGGGACAGCCAAAGAGACCCAGTACTTC.

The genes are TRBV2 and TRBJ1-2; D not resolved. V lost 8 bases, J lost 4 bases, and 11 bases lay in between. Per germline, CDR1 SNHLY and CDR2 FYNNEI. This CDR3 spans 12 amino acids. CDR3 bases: TGTGCCAGCCGGCGGCAGCCCTATGGCTACACCTTC. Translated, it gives CASRRQPYGYTF.

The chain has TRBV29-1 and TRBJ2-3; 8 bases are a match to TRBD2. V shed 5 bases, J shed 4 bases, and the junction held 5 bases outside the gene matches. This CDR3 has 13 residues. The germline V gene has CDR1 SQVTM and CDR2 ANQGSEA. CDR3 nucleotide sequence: TGCAGCGTTCTAGGACTAGCCGCAGATACGCAGTATTTT. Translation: CSVLGLAADTQYF.

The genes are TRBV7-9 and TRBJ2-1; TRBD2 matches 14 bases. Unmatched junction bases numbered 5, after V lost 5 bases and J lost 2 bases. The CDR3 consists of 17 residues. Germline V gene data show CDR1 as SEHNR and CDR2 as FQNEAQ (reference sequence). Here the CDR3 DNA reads TGTGCCAGCAGCCTATGGACTAGCGGGGGGACCTACAATGAGCAGTTCTTC. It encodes CASSLWTSGGTYNEQFF.

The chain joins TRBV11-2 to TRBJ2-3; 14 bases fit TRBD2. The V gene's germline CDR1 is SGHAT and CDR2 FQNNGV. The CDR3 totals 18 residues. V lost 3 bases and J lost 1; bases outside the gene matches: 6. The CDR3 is CASSFRLAGGPRTDTQYF. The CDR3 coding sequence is TGTGCCAGCAGCTTTAGACTAGCGGGGGGGCCCCGCACAGATACGCAGTATTTT.

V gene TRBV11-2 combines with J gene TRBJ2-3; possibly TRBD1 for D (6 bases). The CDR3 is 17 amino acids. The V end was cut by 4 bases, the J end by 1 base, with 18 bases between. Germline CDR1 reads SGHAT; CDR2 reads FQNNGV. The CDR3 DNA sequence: TGTGCCAGCAGCTATACTTACCAAGGGACACGCACAGATACGCAGTATTTT. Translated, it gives CASSYTYQGTRTDTQYF.

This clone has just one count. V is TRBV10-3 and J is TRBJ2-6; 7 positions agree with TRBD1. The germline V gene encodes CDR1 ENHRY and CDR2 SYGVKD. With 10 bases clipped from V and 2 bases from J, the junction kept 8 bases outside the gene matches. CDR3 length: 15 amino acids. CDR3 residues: CATLRQGPGANVLTF. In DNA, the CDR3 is TGTGCCACCCTCAGACAGGGTCCTGGGGCCAACGTCCTGACTTTC.

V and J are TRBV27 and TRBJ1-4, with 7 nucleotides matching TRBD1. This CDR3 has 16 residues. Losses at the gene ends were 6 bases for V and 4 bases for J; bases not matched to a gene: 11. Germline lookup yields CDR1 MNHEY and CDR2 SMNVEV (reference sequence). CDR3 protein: CASRDYTGVGNEKLFF. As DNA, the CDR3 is TGTGCCAGCAGAGACTACACAGGGGTGGGTAATGAAAAACTGTTTTTT.

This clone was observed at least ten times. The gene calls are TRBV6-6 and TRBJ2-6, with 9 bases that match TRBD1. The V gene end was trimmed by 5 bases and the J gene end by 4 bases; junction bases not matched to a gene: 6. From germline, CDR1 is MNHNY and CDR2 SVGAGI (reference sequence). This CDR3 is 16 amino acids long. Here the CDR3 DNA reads TGTGCCAGCAGTAGGACAGGGGATGGAGGGGCCAACGTCCTGACTTTC. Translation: CASSRTGDGGANVLTF.

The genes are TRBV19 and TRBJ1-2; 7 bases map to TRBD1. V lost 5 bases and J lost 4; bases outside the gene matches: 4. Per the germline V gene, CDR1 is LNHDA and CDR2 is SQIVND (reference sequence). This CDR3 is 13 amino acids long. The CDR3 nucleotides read TGTGCCAGTAGTCCCGGACAGGTCTATGGCTACACCTTC. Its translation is CASSPGQVYGYTF.

The CDR3 protein is CASSEGTGPYYGYTF. As DNA, the CDR3 is TGTGCCAGCAGTGAAGGGACAGGGCCCTACTATGGCTACACCTTC. The V call is TRBV6-1, the J call TRBJ1-2; 8 positions match TRBD1. Germline V gene data show CDR1 as MNHNS and CDR2 as SASEGT. The junction had 4 bases not matched to a gene; V was cut back by 1 base and J by 3 bases. The CDR3 length is 15 residues.

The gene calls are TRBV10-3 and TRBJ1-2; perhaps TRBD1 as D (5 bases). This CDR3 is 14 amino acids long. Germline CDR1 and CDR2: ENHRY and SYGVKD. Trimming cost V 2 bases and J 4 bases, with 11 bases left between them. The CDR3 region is CAISEAGLGYGYTF. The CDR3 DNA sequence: TGTGCCATCAGTGAGGCAGGGCTCGGCTATGGCTACACCTTC.

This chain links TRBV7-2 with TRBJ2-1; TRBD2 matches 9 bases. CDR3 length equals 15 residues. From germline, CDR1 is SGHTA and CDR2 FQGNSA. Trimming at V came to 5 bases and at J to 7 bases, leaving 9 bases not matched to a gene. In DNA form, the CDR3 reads TGTGCCAGCAGCGCCCGACTAGCGGTGGGGAATGAGCAGTTCTTC. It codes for CASSARLAVGNEQFF.

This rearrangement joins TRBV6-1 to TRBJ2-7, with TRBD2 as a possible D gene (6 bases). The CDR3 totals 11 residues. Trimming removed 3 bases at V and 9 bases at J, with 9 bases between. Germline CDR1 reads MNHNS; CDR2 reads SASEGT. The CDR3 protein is CASSENGGQYF. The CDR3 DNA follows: TGTGCCAGCAGTGAGAACGGGGGGCAGTACTTC.

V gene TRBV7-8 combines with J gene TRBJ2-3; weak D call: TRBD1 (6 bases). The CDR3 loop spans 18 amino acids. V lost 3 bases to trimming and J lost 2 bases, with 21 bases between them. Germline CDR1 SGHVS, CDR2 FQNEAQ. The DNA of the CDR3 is TGTGCCAGCAGCTTTTACAGGGAGAACCCCTTCTTCACAGATACGCAGTATTTT. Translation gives CASSFYRENPFFTDTQYF. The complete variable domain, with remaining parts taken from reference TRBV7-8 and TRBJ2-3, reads GAGVSQSPRYKVAKRGQDVALRCDPISGHVSLFWYQQALGQGPEFLTYFQNEAQLDKSGLPSDRFFAERPEGSVSTLKIQRTQQEDSAVYLCASSFYRENPFFTDTQYFGPGTRLTVL.

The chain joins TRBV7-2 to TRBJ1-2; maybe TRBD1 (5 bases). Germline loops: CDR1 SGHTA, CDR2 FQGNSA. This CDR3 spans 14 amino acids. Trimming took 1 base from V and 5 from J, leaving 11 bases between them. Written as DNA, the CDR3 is TGTGCCAGCAGCTTAGGAGACAGACATTATGGCTACACCTTC. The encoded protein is CASSLGDRHYGYTF.